Listed here are 6 T cell receptor beta chains from one sample, sequenced in a study of Ad26.COV2.S vaccination and SARS-CoV-2 variants. Sequencing was performed with immunoSEQ multiplex PCR; in TCRdb, only in-frame clones are kept and a portion is missing. The sample includes 380,000 or so clones, approximately 86% seen only once; the top ten take approximately 11%. Noted treatment: about 20 received Ad26.COV2.S at low or high dose, single or two shots; roughly five received placebo; per-sample allocation not given. Specimens were obtained on day 63 following the first vaccine or placebo injection. Sequenced material: peripheral blood, taken in a trial of Ad26.COV2.S vaccine versus placebo. The origin of the receptors is a person between 18 and 60 years old who received the Ad26.COV2.S COVID-19 vaccine or a placebo.

This clone was counted a single time. The chain is built from TRBV3-1 (or the pseudogene TRBV3-2) and TRBJ2-3; D gene ambiguous. Per the germline V gene, CDR1 is LGHDT and CDR2 is YNNKEL (reference sequence). The CDR3 runs to 15 residues. Trimming cost V 1 base and J 2 bases, with 10 bases left between them. The CDR3 region has the DNA TGTGCCAGCAGCCAAGGGGCCCTTCCCACAGATACGCAGTATTTT. It yields the protein CASSQGALPTDTQYF.

The V gene is TRBV25-1, the J gene TRBJ2-1; 7 nucleotides align to TRBD1. The CDR3 is made up of 15 amino acids. Germline V CDR1 and CDR2: MGHDK, SYGVNS. The V and J ends lost 7 bases and 0 bases, in that order; junction bases with no gene match: 6. As DNA, the CDR3 is TGTGCCAGCATCAAGACAGGGTCCTCCTACAATGAGCAGTTCTTC. This gives the protein CASIKTGSSYNEQFF.

This sequence joins TRBV5-5 and TRBJ1-1, with 11 bases lining up with TRBD1. V lost 4 bases and J lost 1; bases outside the gene matches: 6. CDR1 SGHKS and CDR2 YYEKEE come from the germline V gene (reference sequence). The CDR3 consists of 16 residues. The CDR3, as DNA: TGTGCCAGCAGCCTCGGACAGGGGGCGAGGAACACTGAAGCTTTCTTT. This translates into CASSLGQGARNTEAFF.

This clone was detected a few times. The conserved phenylalanine or tryptophan normally closing the CDR3 is absent here, so this likely arose from a read error. The limits of the CDR3 on the DNA are not certain, so only TCRdb's listed CDR3 is given. The chain recombines TRBV19 with TRBJ1-1; the D call of TRBD1 is as the table states it, not checked on the DNA. Germline V gene data show CDR1 as LNHDA and CDR2 as SQIVND (reference sequence). From its first to its last residue, the CDR3 has 14 amino acids. The CDR3 reads CASSIVGDRGLVQI.

V gene TRBV2 combines with J gene TRBJ2-6; D is unclear. The CDR3 is made up of 13 amino acids. V was cut by 8 bases and J by 0 bases, with 5 bases left in between. Germline values: CDR1 SNHLY, CDR2 FYNNEI. The CDR3 spells CASLSSGANVLTF. CDR3 nucleotide sequence: TGTGCCAGCTTGTCCTCTGGGGCCAACGTCCTGACTTTC.

The gene calls are TRBV3-1 (or the pseudogene TRBV3-2) and TRBJ1-3; no reliable D call. Trimming shortened V by 4 bases and J by 1 base, and 11 bases separated the two germline ends. The length of the CDR3 is 15 residues. CDR1 LGHDT and CDR2 YNNKEL come from the germline V gene (reference sequence). The CDR3: CASSPSGSSGNTIYF. As DNA, the CDR3 is TGTGCCAGCAGCCCCTCCGGCAGTTCTGGAAACACCATATATTTT.